The 7 T cell receptor beta chains presented below share a single source sample, sequenced in a study of blood T cell repertoires in COVID-19. The data were produced by immunoSEQ multiplex PCR, yet TCRdb's version contains in-frame clones alone and is incomplete. The repertoire consists of tens of thousands of clones, with around nine tenths occurring once and the leading ten covering over 1%. Sequencing input: peripheral blood. These receptors all stem from a woman in her 40s with acute or convalescent COVID-19.

In DNA, the CDR3 is TGTGCCACCGAGGACAGGGGACACACTGAAGCTTTCTTT. As protein: CATEDRGHTEAFF. The rearrangement uses TRBV6-5 and TRBJ1-1; 9 nucleotides match TRBD1. The CDR3 contains 13 residues. Per germline, CDR1 MNHEY and CDR2 SVGAGI. V dropped 10 bases and J dropped 3; count of bases not matched to a gene: 6.

The V gene is TRBV5-1, the J gene TRBJ2-1; TRBD2 agrees at 7 bases. Trimming removed 4 bases from V and 7 bases from J; junction bases left unmatched: 5. CDR1 and CDR2 (germline): SGHRS, YFSETQ. This CDR3 has 13 amino acids. CDR3 loop: CASSPGGGNEQFF. CDR3 in DNA: TGCGCCAGCAGCCCTGGGGGAGGGAATGAGCAGTTCTTC.

This chain connects TRBV28 to TRBJ2-6, with D possibly being TRBD1 (6 bases). CDR1 and CDR2 from the germline V gene are MDHEN and SYDVKM. V lost 4 bases and J 0 bases, leaving 13 bases between the germline ends. The CDR3 length is 17 residues. Here the CDR3 reads CASSYSDSYSGANVLTF. The CDR3 DNA reads TGTGCCAGCAGTTACTCGGACAGTTACTCTGGGGCCAACGTCCTGACTTTC.

The V and J genes are TRBV30 and TRBJ1-2; 10 positions agree with TRBD1. Germline CDR1 and CDR2: GTSNPN and SVGIG (reference sequence). Losses at the gene ends were 3 bases for V and 5 bases for J; bases not matched to a gene: 3. The CDR3 contains 13 residues. The CDR3, as DNA: TGTGCCTGGAGGACAGGGGGCGTGTATGGCTACACCTTC. Protein product: CAWRTGGVYGYTF.

The chain links TRBV27 to TRBJ2-2, with a possible D match to TRBD1 (5 bases). This CDR3 region has 14 residues. The germline CDR1 and CDR2 sequences are MNHEY and SMNVEV (reference sequence). V gave up 4 bases and J gave up 4 bases, with 10 bases separating them. The CDR3 reads CASSYRQGTGELFF. The CDR3 coding sequence is TGTGCCAGCAGTTATCGGCAGGGCACCGGGGAGCTGTTTTTT.

This clone was seen a single time. The chain joins TRBV5-1 to TRBJ1-1, with 10 bases that match TRBD1. V shed 1 base and J 3 bases; nucleotides not matched to a gene: 6. This CDR3 region has 16 residues. Germline V gene sequence: CDR1 SGHRS, CDR2 YFSETQ. CDR3 protein: CASSLTTGGRDTEAFF. The DNA of the CDR3 is TGCGCCAGCAGCTTGACGACAGGGGGCAGGGACACTGAAGCTTTCTTT. The whole variable domain, filled in from reference TRBV5-1 and TRBJ1-1, reads KAGVTQTPRYLIKTRGQQVTLSCSPISGHRSVSWYQQTPGQGLQFLFEYFSETQRNKGNFPGRFSGRQFSNSRSEMNVSTLELGDSALYLCASSLTTGGRDTEAFFGQGTRLTVV.

This clone was detected only once. The chain links TRBV9 to TRBJ2-7, with 8 bases matching TRBD1. Trimming took 5 bases from V and 6 from J; bases not matched to a gene: 7. The CDR3 length is 13 residues. In germline, CDR1 is SGDLS, CDR2 YYNGEE. CDR3 loop: CASRAGQGREQYF. In DNA form, the CDR3 reads TGTGCCAGCAGGGCAGGACAGGGACGCGAGCAGTACTTC.